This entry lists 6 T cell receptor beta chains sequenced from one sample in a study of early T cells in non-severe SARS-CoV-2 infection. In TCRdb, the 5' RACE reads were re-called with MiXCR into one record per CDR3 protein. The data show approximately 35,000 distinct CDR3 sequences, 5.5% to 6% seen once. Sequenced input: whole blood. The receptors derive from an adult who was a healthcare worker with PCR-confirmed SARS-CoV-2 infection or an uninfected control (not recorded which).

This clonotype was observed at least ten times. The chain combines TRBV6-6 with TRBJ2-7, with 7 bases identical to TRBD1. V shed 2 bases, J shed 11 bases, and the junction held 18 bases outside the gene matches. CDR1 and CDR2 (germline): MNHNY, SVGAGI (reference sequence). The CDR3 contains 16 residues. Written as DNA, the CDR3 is TGTGCCAGCAGTTACACGTCAGACAGGGTCGGAGTGGGGAAGTACTTC. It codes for CASSYTSDRVGVGKYF.

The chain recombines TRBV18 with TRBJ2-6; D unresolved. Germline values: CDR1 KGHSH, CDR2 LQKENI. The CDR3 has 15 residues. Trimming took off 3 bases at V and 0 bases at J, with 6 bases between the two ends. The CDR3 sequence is CASSPGSSGANVLTF. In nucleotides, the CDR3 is TGTGCCAGCTCACCGGGAAGCTCTGGGGCCAACGTCCTGACTTTC.

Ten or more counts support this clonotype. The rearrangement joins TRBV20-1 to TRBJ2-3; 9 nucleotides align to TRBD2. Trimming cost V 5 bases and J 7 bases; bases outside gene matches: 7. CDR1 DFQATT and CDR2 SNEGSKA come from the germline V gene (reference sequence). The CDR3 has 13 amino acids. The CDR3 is CSAGTSSMNTQYF. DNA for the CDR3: TGCAGTGCTGGGACTAGCTCGATGAATACGCAGTATTTT.

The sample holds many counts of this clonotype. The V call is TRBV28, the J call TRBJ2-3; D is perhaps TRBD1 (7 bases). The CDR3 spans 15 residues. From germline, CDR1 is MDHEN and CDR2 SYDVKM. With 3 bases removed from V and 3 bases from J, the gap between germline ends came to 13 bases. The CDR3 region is CASSFGQGGTDTQYF. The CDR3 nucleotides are TGTGCCAGCAGTTTCGGTCAGGGGGGAACAGATACGCAGTATTTT.

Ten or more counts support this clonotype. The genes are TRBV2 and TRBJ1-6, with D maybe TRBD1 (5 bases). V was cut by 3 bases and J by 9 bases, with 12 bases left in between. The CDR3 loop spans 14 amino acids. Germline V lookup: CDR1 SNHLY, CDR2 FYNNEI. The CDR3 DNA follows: TGTGCCAGCAGTGATTGGCAGGGAGGTTCACCCCTCCACTTT. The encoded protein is CASSDWQGGSPLHF. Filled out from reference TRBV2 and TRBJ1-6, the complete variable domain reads EPEVTQTPSHQVTQMGQEVILRCVPISNHLYFYWYRQILGQKVEFLVSFYNNEISEKSEIFDDQFSVERPDGSNFTLKIRSTKLEDSAMYFCASSDWQGGSPLHFGNGTRLTVT.

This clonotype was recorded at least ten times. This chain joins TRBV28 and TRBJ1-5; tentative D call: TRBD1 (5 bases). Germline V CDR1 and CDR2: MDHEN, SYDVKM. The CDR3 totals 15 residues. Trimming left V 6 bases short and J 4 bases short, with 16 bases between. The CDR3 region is CASRWFREGNQPQHF. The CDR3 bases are TGTGCCAGCAGGTGGTTCAGGGAAGGGAATCAGCCCCAGCATTTT.